This T cell receptor beta chain is from a study of patients and donors after allogeneic stem cell transplantation. One entry per CDR3 protein, called by TCRdb with MiXCR from the RT-PCR reads. Among 190,000 or so distinct CDR3 sequences listed, around 40% were seen once. This clonotype was seen a few times. V was pared by 0 bases and J by 7 bases, with 9 bases between. The V gene's germline CDR1 is MGHDK and CDR2 SYGVNS. The CDR3 runs 13 residues. Sequencing input: blood, either unsorted or a sorted T cell fraction (not recorded which). This receptor was identified in a human donor who was either an allogeneic HSCT recipient or a stem cell or donor lymphocyte infusion donor (not recorded which). It is not recorded whose cells these are; they may come from a transplant donor. This rearrangement joins TRBV25-1 to TRBJ1-2; D unclear. In DNA, the CDR3 is TGTGCCAGCAGTGAATATGAAGCGATTGGCTACACCTTC. Its translation: CASSEYEAIGYTF.